What follows describes a single T cell receptor (beta chain). Its antigen is as yet unknown. This entry belongs to a study of blood T cells in healthy people across ages. Findings of the study overall: Because donor CMV status was unknown, expanded clonotype changes were possibly confounded. Diversity was higher, and naive CD4+ cells more numerous, in long-lived donors than in aged donors.

A second PCR, run for roughly 7 to 12 cycles, used a sample-barcoded 5' primer plus a J-beta primer mix. TCRdb reprocessed the 5' RACE reads via MiXCR and lists one record per CDR3 protein. Here the sample spans 1.6 million or so distinct CDR3 sequences, about 32% being singletons. This TCR derives from a woman aged 30 to 39 in good health. Sequencing used blood.

CDR3 sequence reads: CASSSEGLNNQPQHF. The CDR3 bases are TGCGCCAGCAGTTCGGAGGGACTCAACAATCAGCCCCAGCATTTT. This rearrangement joins TRBV5-1 to TRBJ1-5; maybe TRBD1 (5 bases). This CDR3 region has 15 residues. Trimming removed 5 bases from V and 3 bases from J, with 15 bases in between. CDR1 and CDR2 from the germline V gene are SGHRS and YFSETQ.